This T cell receptor beta chain was retrieved from a study of blood T cell repertoires in COVID-19. Study as a whole: Researchers got acute and convalescent COVID-19 samples from the United States, Italy and Spain. From T cells, B-cell-depleted T cells, or PBMCs came the material, which was cDNA or gDNA.

The CDR3 has 13 amino acids. V trimming: 4 bases; J trimming: 3 bases; junction bases outside the gene matches: 1. Germline CDR1 reads GTSNPN; CDR2 reads SVGIG (reference sequence). The authors' processing: Estimates of nucleated cell counts were drawn from the amplification of reference gene primers. Data came from immunoSEQ multiplex PCR; TCRdb stores just in-frame clones and leaves some out. V and J calls plus clone size are reproduced from that table; the DNA served to infer D and trimming. The sample records under 30,000 clones, more than 75% being singletons. This clone has just a few counts. The sequenced sample was peripheral blood. This clonotype was sampled from a man aged 45-65 years with active COVID-19. The V and J genes are TRBV30 and TRBJ2-1; 9 nucleotides agree with TRBD2. The CDR3 spells CAWTSGNYNEQFF. The CDR3 DNA sequence: TGTGCCTGGACTAGCGGGAACTACAATGAGCAGTTCTTC.